The next 28 T cell receptor beta chains were all read from a single sample in a study of OX40 agonist ivuxolimab in advanced cancers. Sequencing was performed with immunoSEQ multiplex PCR; in TCRdb, only in-frame clones are kept and a portion is missing. The repertoire holds about 23,000 clones, 83% seen once, with about 8% in the top ten. The sample here was CD4+ or CD8+ T cells sorted from blood, taken in a trial of the OX40 agonist ivuxolimab. These receptors were obtained from an adult with an advanced solid tumor such as melanoma, head and neck, liver or kidney cancer.

This CDR3 is CASSLSGGGYTGELFF. The CDR3 nucleotides read TGTGCCAGCAGTTTATCAGGGGGCGGCTACACCGGGGAGCTGTTTTTT. This sequence joins TRBV27 and TRBJ2-2, with 7 bases that match TRBD1. Germline values: CDR1 MNHEY, CDR2 SMNVEV (reference sequence). Germline trimming cut 0 bases from V and 3 bases from J; bases unmatched to any gene: 4. This CDR3 spans 16 amino acids.

V is TRBV7-9 and J is TRBJ1-1; D might be TRBD1 (6 bases). The V end lost 8 bases, the J end lost 0 bases, and 13 bases lay between the germline ends. Germline V gene sequence: CDR1 SEHNR, CDR2 FQNEAQ (reference sequence). The CDR3 has 14 amino acids. CDR3 DNA: TGTGCCAGCCGACAGGACGGATTGAACACTGAAGCTTTCTTT. It encodes CASRQDGLNTEAFF.

This sequence joins TRBV9 and TRBJ1-5; D might be TRBD1 (6 bases). CDR3 size: 15 residues. V dropped 3 bases and J dropped 3 bases, with 13 bases sitting between them. Germline CDR1 is SGDLS and CDR2 is YYNGEE. The CDR3: CASSGPGVFNQPQHF. The CDR3 nucleotides read TGTGCCAGCAGCGGCCCAGGGGTCTTCAATCAGCCCCAGCATTTT.

The rearrangement joins TRBV27 to TRBJ1-5; D remains ambiguous. Trimming removed 6 bases at V and 6 bases at J, with 21 bases between. Germline V gene data show CDR1 as MNHEY and CDR2 as SMNVEV (reference sequence). The CDR3 covers 16 residues. Here the CDR3 reads CASSPSSGEKGQPQHF. DNA of the CDR3: TGTGCCAGCAGCCCCTCATCGGGAGAAAAGGGTCAGCCCCAGCATTTT.

The genes are TRBV7-6 and TRBJ2-7; 8 positions match TRBD2. CDR1 and CDR2 from the germline V gene are SGHVS and FNYEAQ. With V trimmed by 5 bases and J by 3 bases, 9 bases remained unmatched. CDR3 size: 15 residues. This CDR3 reads CASSRNAGTSYEQYF. CDR3 nucleotide sequence: TGTGCCAGCAGCAGAAATGCCGGGACTAGCTACGAGCAGTACTTC.

The chain carries TRBV9 and TRBJ2-1; D gene unclear. Trimming shortened V by 3 bases and J by 4 bases, and 14 bases separated the two germline ends. Germline V gene sequence: CDR1 SGDLS, CDR2 YYNGEE. This CDR3 contains 15 residues. The CDR3 nucleotides are TGTGCCAGCAGCGGGGAAGGGTTTGGGTACAATGAGCAGTTCTTC. The encoded protein is CASSGEGFGYNEQFF.

This rearrangement joins TRBV4-3 to TRBJ1-4; TRBD1 is a possible D gene (6 bases). In germline, CDR1 is LGHNA, CDR2 YSLEER. Trimming shortened V by 0 bases and J by 6 bases, and 11 bases separated the two germline ends. The CDR3 sequence is 15 residues long. The CDR3 protein is CASSQDWGGDEKLFF. In DNA, the CDR3 is TGCGCCAGCAGCCAAGATTGGGGGGGCGATGAAAAACTGTTTTTT.

The gene calls are TRBV9 and TRBJ2-7, with 10 bases identical to TRBD1. The CDR3 loop spans 15 amino acids. The germline V gene encodes CDR1 SGDLS and CDR2 YYNGEE. Germline trimming cut 1 base from V and 2 bases from J; bases unmatched to any gene: 3. CDR3 bases: TGTGCCAGCAGCGTAAGGGGGACAGGGGCCTACGAGCAGTACTTC. It is translated as CASSVRGTGAYEQYF. Full variable domain (outside the CDR3, taken from reference TRBV9 and TRBJ2-7): DSGVTQTPKHLITATGQRVTLRCSPRSGDLSVYWYQQSLDQGLQFLIQYYNGEERAKGNILERFSAQQFPDLHSELNLSSLELGDSALYFCASSVRGTGAYEQYFGPGTRLTVT.

The chain combines TRBV7-6 with TRBJ2-3; no reliable D call. The CDR3 loop spans 15 amino acids. Trimming left V 2 bases short and J 0 bases short, with 9 bases between. Germline V gene lookup returns CDR1 SGHVS and CDR2 FNYEAQ. CDR3 coding DNA: TGTGCCAGCAGCTTACGAGGTTCTAGCACAGATACGCAGTATTTT. Translated: CASSLRGSSTDTQYF. Using reference TRBV7-6 and TRBJ2-3 for the parts outside the CDR3, the full variable domain is GAGVSQSPRYKVTKRGQDVALRCDPISGHVSLYWYRQALGQGPEFLTYFNYEAQQDKSGLPNDRFSAERPEGSISTLTIQRTEQRDSAMYRCASSLRGSSTDTQYFGPGTRLTVL.

As to this clone: Other DNA variants within this sample encode the same CDR3. This sequence joins TRBV4-3 and TRBJ1-1; D perhaps matches TRBD1 (6 bases). Germline loops: CDR1 LGHNA, CDR2 YSLEER. The CDR3 is 13 amino acids. Trimming cost V 3 bases and J 1 base, with 6 bases left between them. The DNA for the CDR3 is TGCGCCAGCAGCCAGACAGGGAACACTGAAGCTTTCTTT. It is translated as CASSQTGNTEAFF.

This clone was counted between two and nine times. The rearrangement joins TRBV4-3 to TRBJ1-2; the D gene is possibly TRBD1 (5 bases). V lost 2 bases and J lost 3, with 13 bases in between. CDR3 length: 15 amino acids. Looked up from germline, CDR1 is LGHNA and CDR2 is YSLEER. CDR3 protein: CASSQNILGDYGYTF. The CDR3 nucleotides read TGCGCCAGCAGCCAAAATATCCTGGGGGACTATGGCTACACCTTC.

The chain joins TRBV6-5 to TRBJ2-3, with D possibly being TRBD1 (6 bases). Germline CDR1 MNHEY, CDR2 SVGAGI. Deletions cut 0 bases from V and 2 bases from J, with 9 bases between. The CDR3 sequence is 15 residues long. The CDR3 DNA sequence: TGTGCCAGCAGTTACTCTAACAGGGTCACAGATACGCAGTATTTT. Translated: CASSYSNRVTDTQYF.

The chain carries TRBV11-3 and TRBJ1-1; D is perhaps TRBD1 (5 bases). The CDR3 runs to 13 residues. Trimming left V 5 bases short and J 6 bases short, with 13 bases between. Germline assignment: CDR1 SGHNT and CDR2 YENEEA. The CDR3 is CASSATGGAEAFF. In nucleotides, the CDR3 is TGTGCCAGCAGCGCAACCGGGGGAGCTGAAGCTTTCTTT.

J is TRBJ2-7 and V is TRBV4-1; 9 bases map to TRBD1. The V gene's germline CDR1 is MGHRA and CDR2 YSYEKL. The CDR3 is 14 residues long. The trim removed 7 bases at V and 1 base at J, leaving 5 bases unmatched. The CDR3 nucleotides read TGCGCCAGCACACCGGGACAGGGTTCCTACGAGCAGTACTTC. Protein sequence: CASTPGQGSYEQYF.

This clone has a single count. The chain employs TRBV19 and TRBJ1-5; tentatively, D is TRBD1 (6 bases). CDR1 and CDR2 from the germline V gene are LNHDA and SQIVND (reference sequence). The CDR3 contains 17 residues. Trimming took off 6 bases at V and 5 bases at J, with 23 bases between the two ends. The DNA of the CDR3 is TGTGCCAGTAGCCCCTACAGGGAAGGGGGACGGGATCAGCCCCAGCATTTT. Protein sequence: CASSPYREGGRDQPQHF.

The chain joins TRBV15 to TRBJ1-2; TRBD1 is a possible D gene (5 bases). The CDR3 length is 13 residues. The V gene's germline CDR1 is LNHNV and CDR2 YYDKDF (reference sequence). The germline V and J ends were trimmed by 3 bases and 7 bases, with 12 bases remaining between them. The CDR3 region is CATSSAGGAGYTF. DNA for the CDR3: TGTGCCACCAGCAGTGCTGGGGGAGCTGGCTACACCTTC. The full variable domain, with the rest looked up from reference TRBV15 and TRBJ1-2, is DAMVIQNPRYQVTQFGKPVTLSCSQTLNHNVMYWYQQKSSQAPKLLFHYYDKDFNNEADTPDNFQSRRPNTSFCFLDIRSPGLGDTAMYLCATSSAGGAGYTFGSGTRLTVV.

The chain carries TRBV6-5 and TRBJ1-4; D is possibly TRBD1 (6 bases). From germline, CDR1 is MNHEY and CDR2 SVGAGI. V was pared by 4 bases and J by 0 bases, with 9 bases between. The CDR3 extends over 15 amino acids. The CDR3 region is CASSFQGSTNEKLFF. The CDR3, as DNA: TGTGCCAGCAGTTTCCAGGGGTCAACTAATGAAAAACTGTTTTTT.

The CDR3 nucleotides read TGTGCCAGCAGTGACTCTCAGGGGGCAGATACGCAGTATTTT. The encoded protein is CASSDSQGADTQYF. This chain connects TRBV6-4 to TRBJ2-3, with 7 positions matching TRBD1. J gave up 4 bases and V 0 bases, and 1 base lay outside the gene matches. Germline V lookup: CDR1 MRHNA, CDR2 SNTAGT. The CDR3 is 14 residues long.

The rearrangement joins TRBV2 to TRBJ2-1; 7 positions match TRBD1. The CDR3 totals 15 residues. Trimming at V came to 11 bases and at J to 6 bases, leaving 16 bases not matched to a gene. Germline V gene data show CDR1 as SNHLY and CDR2 as FYNNEI. The CDR3 here is CAAGADRVNVNEQFF. In DNA, the CDR3 is TGTGCCGCAGGGGCCGACAGGGTCAATGTCAATGAGCAGTTCTTC.

The J gene is TRBJ1-5, the V gene TRBV13; the D gene is possibly TRBD1 (5 bases). This CDR3 is 14 amino acids long. Looked up from germline, CDR1 is PRHDT and CDR2 is FYEKMQ (reference sequence). The V gene lost 3 bases and the J gene lost 4 bases, with 10 bases spanning the gap. This CDR3 reads CASSLGGENQPQHF. The CDR3 bases are TGTGCCAGCAGCTTGGGGGGGGAAAATCAGCCCCAGCATTTT.

V is TRBV9 and J is TRBJ1-2, with D maybe TRBD1 (5 bases). Germline V gene data show CDR1 as SGDLS and CDR2 as YYNGEE. Trimming shortened V by 0 bases and J by 5 bases, and 14 bases separated the two germline ends. This CDR3 has 15 residues. The chain's CDR3 is CASSVAAGVTYGYTF. The DNA of the CDR3 is TGTGCCAGCAGCGTAGCTGCGGGGGTTACATATGGCTACACCTTC.

The V gene is TRBV21-1, the J gene TRBJ1-2; whether TRBD1, the table's D call, matches the DNA was not checked. TRBV21-1 is listed as a pseudogene. The CDR3 covers 18 residues. The CDR3 region has the DNA TGTGCCAGCAGCAAATGGGACAGGTTCGAAGACATTGGGGATGGCTACACCTTC. The encoded protein is CASSKWDRFEDIGDGYTF.

The rearrangement uses TRBV6-1 and TRBJ2-1, with D possibly being TRBD1 (6 bases). V shed 0 bases and J shed 5 bases, with 14 bases lying between them. Germline values: CDR1 MNHNS, CDR2 SASEGT. CDR3 size: 16 residues. The CDR3 DNA follows: TGTGCCAGCAGTGAAGCTTGGGCAGGGGTCAACAATGAGCAGTTCTTC. It codes for CASSEAWAGVNNEQFF.

The chain links TRBV2 to TRBJ1-6; 7 positions match TRBD1. The V and J ends lost 2 bases and 6 bases, in that order; junction bases with no gene match: 10. In germline, CDR1 is SNHLY, CDR2 FYNNEI. This CDR3 contains 17 residues. The CDR3 region has the DNA TGTGCCAGCAGTGAATCAGGCAGGGGGGCGGGTAATTCACCCCTCCACTTT. Its protein is CASSESGRGAGNSPLHF.

This CDR3 reads CASSLGGSGELFF. For the CDR3, the DNA is TGTGCCAGCAGCTTAGGGGGGTCCGGGGAGCTGTTTTTT. The chain uses TRBV7-6 and TRBJ2-2; D may match TRBD1 or TRBD2 (5 bases each). CDR1 is SGHVS, CDR2 FNYEAQ, per germline. The CDR3 spans 13 residues. Trimming removed 1 base at V and 6 bases at J, with 6 bases between.

This clone was counted once. The rearrangement joins TRBV10-3 to TRBJ1-2, with D possibly TRBD1 on 6 matching bases. CDR3 size: 14 residues. Between the trimmed V and J ends, which lost 2 bases and 3 bases, there was a span of 10 bases. CDR1 is ENHRY and CDR2 is SYGVKD in the germline V gene. CDR3 in DNA: TGTGCCATCAGTGAGGGGGGCGAGTACTATGGCTACACCTTC. Its translation: CAISEGGEYYGYTF.

The chain joins TRBV27 to TRBJ1-2; TRBD1 agrees at 8 bases. Germline CDR1 reads MNHEY; CDR2 reads SMNVEV (reference sequence). The ends lost 6 bases at V and 7 bases at J; junction bases unmatched: 10. The CDR3 has 14 amino acids. This CDR3 is CASSPSGGGFGYTF. CDR3 DNA: TGTGCCAGCAGCCCGTCAGGGGGCGGTTTTGGCTACACCTTC.

The V call is TRBV7-9, the J call TRBJ2-1; D not resolved. In germline, CDR1 is SEHNR, CDR2 FQNEAQ (reference sequence). The CDR3 is 15 amino acids. The V and J ends lost 2 bases and 3 bases respectively, with 11 bases between them. CDR3 nucleotide sequence: TGTGCCAGCAGCTTACCGGGTCCCTTCTACAATGAGCAGTTCTTC. It codes for CASSLPGPFYNEQFF.